The 23 T cell receptor beta chains below come from one sample, sequenced in a study of T cell repertoires in cytomegalovirus infection. In TCRdb, the reads were re-called with MiXCR into one record per CDR3 protein. The sample shows about 500,000 distinct CDR3 sequences, 25% to 35% of them seen only once. Antigens for these TCRs are unknown. The source material was cultured PBMCs, sampled from culture after CMV antigen stimulation. The receptors originated from a human donor in good health (CMV status not recorded). Some clones in this sample may be carry-over from other donors' samples.

V and J are TRBV27 and TRBJ1-2; tentative D call: TRBD1 (5 bases). The germline V gene encodes CDR1 MNHEY and CDR2 SMNVEV (reference sequence). The CDR3 has 17 amino acids. Trimming stripped 6 bases from V and 7 bases from J, with 27 bases between. This chain's CDR3 is CASSQIGTEYPMGGYTF. The CDR3 bases are TGTGCCAGCAGCCAAATCGGGACGGAATATCCTATGGGTGGCTACACCTTC.

V and J are TRBV9 and TRBJ1-2, with D possibly being TRBD1 (6 bases). The V gene's germline CDR1 is SGDLS and CDR2 YYNGEE. This CDR3 spans 15 amino acids. The V gene lost 0 bases and the J gene lost 4 bases, with 13 bases spanning the gap. The CDR3 DNA reads TGTGCCAGCAGCGTAGTCCAGGGAGGGGGCTATGGCTACACCTTC. Residues: CASSVVQGGGYGYTF. Filled out from reference TRBV9 and TRBJ1-2, the complete variable domain reads DSGVTQTPKHLITATGQRVTLRCSPRSGDLSVYWYQQSLDQGLQFLIQYYNGEERAKGNILERFSAQQFPDLHSELNLSSLELGDSALYFCASSVVQGGGYGYTFGSGTRLTVV.

This clonotype turned up a few times. This chain uses TRBV2 with TRBJ2-5, with D possibly being TRBD1 (6 bases). The V end lost 3 bases, the J end lost 0 bases, and 17 bases lay between the germline ends. Per germline, CDR1 SNHLY and CDR2 FYNNEI. The CDR3 length is 17 residues. The CDR3 region has the DNA TGTGCCAGCAGTGAGGGACACTCGATGCGGTACCAAGAGACCCAGTACTTC. Encoded protein: CASSEGHSMRYQETQYF. Looking up the rest from reference TRBV2 and TRBJ2-5 gives the full variable domain: EPEVTQTPSHQVTQMGQEVILRCVPISNHLYFYWYRQILGQKVEFLVSFYNNEISEKSEIFDDQFSVERPDGSNFTLKIRSTKLEDSAMYFCASSEGHSMRYQETQYFGPGTRLLVL.

The V call is TRBV10-3, the J call TRBJ2-1; 9 bases are a match to TRBD1. Germline V gene data show CDR1 as ENHRY and CDR2 as SYGVKD. V shed 6 bases, J shed 5 bases, and the junction held 8 bases outside the gene matches. This CDR3 region has 15 residues. In DNA form, the CDR3 reads TGTGCCATCAGGTCTAGGACAGGGGTTGACAATGAGCAGTTCTTC. Amino acids: CAIRSRTGVDNEQFF.

The J gene is TRBJ1-5, the V gene TRBV19, with D maybe TRBD1 (5 bases). The CDR3 has 14 amino acids. V lost 4 bases to trimming and J lost 5 bases, with 12 bases between them. Germline assignment: CDR1 LNHDA and CDR2 SQIVND (reference sequence). DNA of the CDR3: TGTGCCAGTAGTACAGGACGGGGGGATCAGCCCCAGCATTTT. This encodes CASSTGRGDQPQHF.

This sequence joins TRBV30 and TRBJ1-2; the match to TRBD1 covers 10 bases. Germline V gene lookup returns CDR1 GTSNPN and CDR2 SVGIG (reference sequence). This CDR3 is 13 amino acids long. V gave up 7 bases and J gave up 10 bases; unmatched junction bases: 12. Written as DNA, the CDR3 is TGTGCCTTTGGAAGGGGGACAGGGGCCGACTACACCTTC. It codes for CAFGRGTGADYTF.

This chain uses TRBV12-3 or TRBV12-4 with TRBJ2-7; TRBD1 matches 10 bases. CDR3 length: 16 amino acids. With V trimmed by 6 bases and J by 3 bases, 11 bases remained unmatched. The CDR3 sequence: CASSPPLRTGGYEQYF. The CDR3 nucleotides are TGTGCCAGCAGCCCACCCTTGAGGACAGGGGGCTACGAGCAGTACTTC.

This clonotype was observed a few times. The V call is TRBV7-9, the J call TRBJ1-3; D remains ambiguous. Per germline, CDR1 SEHNR and CDR2 FQNEAQ (reference sequence). The CDR3 has 15 amino acids. V was trimmed by 1 base and J by 2 bases, leaving 9 bases between them. The CDR3: CASSLGETPGNTIYF. DNA for the CDR3: TGTGCCAGCAGCTTAGGAGAGACACCTGGAAACACCATATATTTT.

This clonotype has only a few counts. The genes are TRBV20-1 and TRBJ2-5, with a tentative D call TRBD2 (5 bases). Germline V gene lookup returns CDR1 DFQATT and CDR2 SNEGSKA (reference sequence). V lost 7 bases and J 4 bases, leaving 13 bases between the germline ends. The CDR3 spans 12 residues. CDR3 nucleotide sequence: TGCAGTGTTACCCGGGATCCAGAGACCCAGTACTTC. Protein product: CSVTRDPETQYF.

The chain employs TRBV7-9 and TRBJ2-1; no reliable D call. V lost 0 bases and J 0 bases, leaving 18 bases between the germline ends. The CDR3 is 19 residues long. Germline CDR1 reads SEHNR; CDR2 reads FQNEAQ (reference sequence). This CDR3 reads CASSLALSGLLGSYNEQFF. As DNA, the CDR3 is TGTGCCAGCAGCTTAGCACTCTCGGGTCTCTTGGGCTCCTACAATGAGCAGTTCTTC.

This clonotype was observed a few times. The V gene is TRBV19, the J gene TRBJ2-3, with D possibly TRBD2 on 6 matching bases. Trimming pared 3 bases from V and 0 bases from J, leaving 16 bases between. Germline values: CDR1 LNHDA, CDR2 SQIVND (reference sequence). The CDR3 sequence is 17 residues long. This CDR3 is CASSIIPGGSSTDTQYF. The CDR3 DNA is TGTGCCAGTAGTATCATCCCTGGAGGGAGTAGCACAGATACGCAGTATTTT.

The CDR3 coding sequence is TGTGCCTGGGCAGGGGGGAAAAATCAGCCCCAGCATTTT. It specifies CAWAGGKNQPQHF. The J gene is TRBJ1-5, the V gene TRBV30; 7 positions match TRBD1. This CDR3 spans 13 amino acids. Germline assignment: CDR1 GTSNPN and CDR2 SVGIG (reference sequence). The ends lost 5 bases at V and 4 bases at J; junction bases unmatched: 5. Variable domain in full (rest from reference TRBV30 and TRBJ1-5): SQTIHQWPATLVQPVGSPLSLECTVEGTSNPNLYWYRQAAGRGLQLLFYSVGIGQISSEVPQNLSASRPQDRQFILSSKKLLLSDSGFYLCAWAGGKNQPQHFGDGTRLSIL.

The sample holds a few counts of this clonotype. This rearrangement joins TRBV7-2 to TRBJ1-2; D is possibly TRBD1 (5 bases). Germline CDR1 SGHTA, CDR2 FQGNSA. Trimming pared 3 bases from V and 4 bases from J, leaving 15 bases between. The CDR3 covers 15 residues. CDR3 in DNA: TGTGCCAGCAGCTTGGGACTTAGCAGCTTCTATGGCTACACCTTC. Translated, it gives CASSLGLSSFYGYTF.

This clonotype was seen a few times. The rearrangement uses TRBV12-3 or TRBV12-4 and TRBJ1-3; D not resolved. The V and J ends lost 3 bases and 3 bases respectively, with 12 bases between them. This CDR3 is built from 15 residues. The CDR3 protein is CASSLWGIDGNTIYF. The CDR3 coding sequence is TGTGCCAGCAGTTTGTGGGGAATCGATGGAAACACCATATATTTT.

The chain couples TRBV19 to TRBJ2-3, with TRBD2 matching 15 bases. The trim removed 5 bases at V and 11 bases at J, leaving 5 bases unmatched. Germline CDR1 and CDR2: LNHDA and SQIVND (reference sequence). The CDR3 covers 14 residues. CDR3 in DNA: TGTGCCAGTAGTCCCGGACTAGCGGGAGGGAAGCAGTATTTT. Amino acids: CASSPGLAGGKQYF.

This chain links TRBV20-1 with TRBJ1-6, with 10 bases matching TRBD1. Per germline, CDR1 DFQATT and CDR2 SNEGSKA (reference sequence). This CDR3 is built from 15 residues. V lost 4 bases to trimming and J lost 8 bases; unmatched junction nucleotides: 8. In DNA, the CDR3 is TGCAGTGCTACCCCTTCGGGACAGGGGTATTCACCCCTCCACTTT. Protein: CSATPSGQGYSPLHF.

This clonotype has at least ten counts. The chain uses TRBV7-2 and TRBJ1-2, with D perhaps matching TRBD1 (5 bases). Germline lookup yields CDR1 SGHTA and CDR2 FQGNSA. This CDR3 contains 15 residues. V lost 1 base, J lost 1 base, and 10 bases lay in between. In DNA, the CDR3 is TGTGCCAGCAGCTTAGGATACAGGAGTAACTATGGCTACACCTTC. Translation gives CASSLGYRSNYGYTF.

This clonotype was counted between two and nine times. V gene TRBV7-9 combines with J gene TRBJ1-4; D uncertain. Trimming removed 5 bases at V and 7 bases at J, with 5 bases between. The germline V gene encodes CDR1 SEHNR and CDR2 FQNEAQ (reference sequence). This CDR3 contains 11 residues. CDR3 loop: CASSIVEKLFF. CDR3 DNA sequence: TGTGCCAGCAGCATCGTTGAAAAACTGTTTTTT.

This clonotype was counted only a few times. This sequence joins TRBV6-5 and TRBJ1-2; D unclear. Trimming shortened V by 5 bases and J by 8 bases, and 12 bases separated the two germline ends. The CDR3 has 12 residues. CDR1 and CDR2 (germline): MNHEY, SVGAGI. The CDR3 protein is CASSQPPRGYTF. In DNA, the CDR3 is TGTGCCAGCAGTCAGCCCCCTCGGGGCTACACCTTC.

The table lists this clonotype with a few counts. The chain combines TRBV6-2 or TRBV6-3 with TRBJ2-1, with D perhaps assigned TRBD1 or TRBD2 (6 bases each). This CDR3 comprises 16 residues. Germline assignment: CDR1 MNHEY and CDR2 SVGEGT. Trimming stripped 5 bases from V and 6 bases from J, with 20 bases between. DNA of the CDR3: TGTGCCAGCAGTCGCGCCTGGGGGGCGCCGGGCAATGAGCAGTTCTTC. Translating gives CASSRAWGAPGNEQFF.

The table lists this clonotype with a few counts. The genes are TRBV4-1 and TRBJ2-2; unclear D gene. The germline V gene encodes CDR1 MGHRA and CDR2 YSYEKL. V lost 3 bases and J lost 4, with 12 bases in between. The CDR3 spans 15 residues. CDR3 in DNA: TGCGCCAGCAGCCAGGAGACCCTGATCACCGGGGAGCTGTTTTTT. Translating gives CASSQETLITGELFF.

This clonotype was picked up a small number of times. The rearrangement links TRBV12-5 to TRBJ2-3; 11 bases line up with TRBD1. Losses at the gene ends were 5 bases for V and 4 bases for J; bases not matched to a gene: 5. The CDR3 is 15 amino acids. Germline V gives CDR1 LGHNT, CDR2 FRNRAP. CDR3 sequence reads: CASGPGQGVADTQYF. CDR3 nucleotides: TGTGCTAGTGGTCCGGGACAGGGGGTCGCAGATACGCAGTATTTT.

This sequence joins TRBV7-8 and TRBJ2-5, with 8 nucleotides matching TRBD2. The V gene's germline CDR1 is SGHVS and CDR2 FQNEAQ. This CDR3 has 15 amino acids. With V trimmed by 3 bases and J by 7 bases, 10 bases remained unmatched. The CDR3 coding sequence is TGTGCCAGCAGCTTCCGTCTGCGGGAGGAAGGGACCCAGTACTTC. This encodes CASSFRLREEGTQYF.